These 30 T cell receptor beta chains originate from one sample sequenced in a study of blood T cell repertoires in COVID-19. Measured with immunoSEQ multiplex PCR; TCRdb has only the in-frame clones, and not every one. Of about 55,000 clones in the sample, roughly 87% were seen once. Sequencing was done on a sample of peripheral blood. The source of these receptors is a human donor with active COVID-19. The donor label of this sample is uncertain.

The V gene is TRBV9, the J gene TRBJ1-5; no clear D. From germline, CDR1 is SGDLS and CDR2 YYNGEE. Trimming left V 0 bases short and J 6 bases short, with 13 bases between. There are 15 residues in the CDR3. The CDR3 loop is CASSVGEGSSQPQHF. CDR3 nucleotides: TGTGCCAGCAGCGTAGGCGAAGGCTCTAGTCAGCCCCAGCATTTT.

The CDR3 loop reads CASSAWTVETQYF. For the CDR3, the DNA is TGCGCCAGCAGCGCATGGACAGTAGAGACCCAGTACTTC. V usage is TRBV5-1 and J usage is TRBJ2-5; weak D call: TRBD1 (6 bases). The V gene lost 4 bases and the J gene lost 4 bases, with 11 bases spanning the gap. Germline V gene lookup returns CDR1 SGHRS and CDR2 YFSETQ. The CDR3 sequence is 13 residues long. Supplemented by reference TRBV5-1 and TRBJ2-5, the full variable domain reads KAGVTQTPRYLIKTRGQQVTLSCSPISGHRSVSWYQQTPGQGLQFLFEYFSETQRNKGNFPGRFSGRQFSNSRSEMNVSTLELGDSALYLCASSAWTVETQYFGPGTRLLVL.

The CDR3 nucleotides are TGTGCCAGCAGCCAAGCCCCCAGGCTGGGCTACACCTTC. Its translation is CASSQAPRLGYTF. The chain carries TRBV14 and TRBJ1-2, with no clear D. Germline V lookup: CDR1 SGHDN, CDR2 FVKESK. V was trimmed by 1 base and J by 8 bases, leaving 11 bases between them. This CDR3 region has 13 residues.

The sample holds many counts of this clone. The chain couples TRBV2 to TRBJ1-1, with TRBD1 matching over 10 bases. The CDR3 is made up of 14 amino acids. Per the germline V gene, CDR1 is SNHLY and CDR2 is FYNNEI. The J segment lost 8 bases and the V segment lost 5 bases, leaving 8 bases of the junction unmatched. CDR3 loop: CASSPGQGSVEAFF. CDR3 DNA sequence: TGTGCCAGCAGTCCGGGACAGGGGTCGGTCGAAGCTTTCTTT.

This clone was recorded only once. The chain links TRBV6-6 to TRBJ1-2, with 11 bases matching TRBD1. Trimming cost V 7 bases and J 7 bases; bases outside gene matches: 8. The CDR3 is 14 residues long. Germline V gene sequence: CDR1 MNHNY, CDR2 SVGAGI (reference sequence). The CDR3 reads CASNLGQGARGYTF. The CDR3 nucleotides are TGTGCCAGCAACCTAGGACAGGGGGCGCGTGGCTACACCTTC.

The rearrangement joins TRBV4-1 to TRBJ2-7; tentative D call: TRBD1 (6 bases). CDR1 is MGHRA, CDR2 YSYEKL, per germline. The CDR3 contains 13 residues. The ends were cut back, 3 bases at V and 12 bases at J, with 18 bases in the middle. CDR3 sequence: CASSQGTTGLVYF. CDR3 nucleotide sequence: TGCGCCAGCAGCCAGGGAACTACAGGGCTGGTGTACTTC.

The chain uses TRBV6-5 and TRBJ1-6; the D gene is possibly TRBD1 (5 bases). Deletions cut 6 bases from V and 4 bases from J, with 13 bases between. CDR3 size: 15 residues. The V gene's germline CDR1 is MNHEY and CDR2 SVGAGI. The CDR3 DNA reads TGTGCCAGCAGCATTTCCGGGACTTATAATTCACCCCTCCACTTT. Translated: CASSISGTYNSPLHF.

The rearrangement links TRBV15 to TRBJ2-3; TRBD1 matches at 7 bases. The V gene's germline CDR1 is LNHNV and CDR2 YYDKDF (reference sequence). The CDR3 contains 15 residues. The trim removed 4 bases at V and 1 base at J, leaving 5 bases unmatched. The DNA of the CDR3 is TGTGCCACCAGCACTCGACAGGGCCGCACAGATACGCAGTATTTT. Translation: CATSTRQGRTDTQYF.

The chain employs TRBV5-1 and TRBJ2-2, with 11 bases lining up with TRBD1. Germline V gives CDR1 SGHRS, CDR2 YFSETQ. The CDR3 loop spans 16 amino acids. With V trimmed by 0 bases and J by 5 bases, 3 bases remained unmatched. The CDR3 nucleotides read TGCGCCAGCAGCTTGGGGACAGGGGGCTCGACCGGGGAGCTGTTTTTT. Its translation: CASSLGTGGSTGELFF. Variable domain in full (rest from reference TRBV5-1 and TRBJ2-2): KAGVTQTPRYLIKTRGQQVTLSCSPISGHRSVSWYQQTPGQGLQFLFEYFSETQRNKGNFPGRFSGRQFSNSRSEMNVSTLELGDSALYLCASSLGTGGSTGELFFGEGSRLTVL.

The chain uses TRBV29-1 and TRBJ1-2, with D perhaps TRBD1 (6 bases). This CDR3 has 13 residues. The germline CDR1 and CDR2 sequences are SQVTM and ANQGSEA. V lost 3 bases to trimming and J lost 0 bases, with 8 bases between them. The CDR3 reads CSVEAGANYGYTF. The CDR3 bases are TGCAGCGTTGAGGCAGGGGCTAACTATGGCTACACCTTC.

The rearrangement uses TRBV20-1 and TRBJ1-3, with D possibly being TRBD1 (5 bases). The CDR3 has 11 residues. V dropped 6 bases and J dropped 9 bases, with 12 bases sitting between them. CDR1 is DFQATT and CDR2 is SNEGSKA in the germline V gene (reference sequence). CDR3 nucleotides: TGCAGTGCCCGCCCCGGGGGCACCATATATTTT. It specifies CSARPGGTIYF.

This chain connects TRBV7-3 to TRBJ2-1; D ambiguous. Germline V CDR1 and CDR2: SGHTA, FQGTGA. V lost 2 bases, J lost 8 bases, and 16 bases lay in between. The CDR3 is 15 amino acids. For the CDR3, the DNA is TGTGCCAGCAGCTTAGGTGGCCTAGACTCGGATGAGCAGTTCTTC. Protein product: CASSLGGLDSDEQFF.

CDR3 coding DNA: TGCGCCAGCAGCCAAGGTTTTCGGGATAACCAGTACTTC. It specifies CASSQGFRDNQYF. The chain couples TRBV4-1 to TRBJ2-5; TRBD2 might be the D (5 bases). The germline gives CDR1 MGHRA, CDR2 YSYEKL. The CDR3 consists of 13 residues. The V end lost 1 base, the J end lost 10 bases, and 13 bases lay between the germline ends.

This clone occurred a few times. V and J are TRBV6-6 and TRBJ2-7, with 7 bases identical to TRBD2. The trim removed 5 bases at V and 2 bases at J, leaving 9 bases unmatched. This CDR3 has 15 amino acids. Germline CDR1 and CDR2: MNHNY and SVGAGI (reference sequence). The CDR3 loop is CASSKGLGRPYEQYF. DNA of the CDR3: TGTGCCAGCAGTAAAGGACTAGGAAGACCCTACGAGCAGTACTTC.

The J gene is TRBJ1-3, the V gene TRBV19, with TRBD1 as a possible D gene (5 bases). CDR3 length equals 17 residues. Germline lookup yields CDR1 LNHDA and CDR2 SQIVND (reference sequence). Trimming shortened V by 3 bases and J by 0 bases, and 15 bases separated the two germline ends. The CDR3 region is CASSMIMQGASGNTIYF. Written as DNA, the CDR3 is TGTGCCAGTAGTATGATAATGCAGGGCGCCTCTGGAAACACCATATATTTT. The entire variable domain, with the rest obtained from reference TRBV19 and TRBJ1-3, is as follows: DGGITQSPKYLFRKEGQNVTLSCEQNLNHDAMYWYRQDPGQGLRLIYYSQIVNDFQKGDIAEGYSVSREKKESFPLTVTSAQKNPTAFYLCASSMIMQGASGNTIYFGEGSWLTVV.

The rearrangement joins TRBV11-2 to TRBJ2-7, with D possibly being TRBD1 (5 bases). Trimming took 1 base from V and 4 from J, leaving 14 bases between them. There are 15 residues in the CDR3. Germline assignment: CDR1 SGHAT and CDR2 FQNNGV. CDR3 nucleotides: TGTGCCAGCAGCTTAGGGGCAGGGCGTGAGTACGAGCAGTACTTC. Translated, it gives CASSLGAGREYEQYF.

CDR3 sequence reads: CASSSLRGLNTEAFF. The CDR3 coding sequence is TGTGCCAGCAGTTCTCTTAGGGGCCTGAACACTGAAGCTTTCTTT. This rearrangement joins TRBV27 to TRBJ1-1, with D tentatively TRBD1 (5 bases). This CDR3 comprises 15 residues. Per the germline V gene, CDR1 is MNHEY and CDR2 is SMNVEV (reference sequence). V shed 4 bases and J shed 0 bases, with 12 bases lying between them.

The gene calls are TRBV19 and TRBJ2-1; D possibly corresponds to TRBD1 (5 bases). The CDR3 length is 17 residues. V lost 1 base and J lost 1, with 14 bases in between. Germline CDR1 is LNHDA and CDR2 is SQIVND (reference sequence). CDR3 DNA: TGTGCCAGTAGTATAGTTCGACAGTTATCATCCTACAATGAGCAGTTCTTC. Translated: CASSIVRQLSSYNEQFF.

This chain connects TRBV27 to TRBJ1-4; D perhaps matches TRBD1 (6 bases). Germline-derived CDR1 and CDR2 are MNHEY and SMNVEV (reference sequence). V was shortened by 6 bases and J by 5 bases, with 16 bases between the two germline ends. This CDR3 has 15 residues. The CDR3 region is CASRLQGQGNEKLFF. CDR3 in DNA: TGTGCCAGCAGGCTACAGGGTCAGGGGAATGAAAAACTGTTTTTT. The whole variable domain, remainder taken from reference TRBV27 and TRBJ1-4, is EAQVTQNPRYLITVTGKKLTVTCSQNMNHEYMSWYRQDPGLGLRQIYYSMNVEVTDKGDVPEGYKVSRKEKRNFPLILESPSPNQTSLYFCASRLQGQGNEKLFFGSGTQLSVL.

The V and J genes are TRBV7-6 and TRBJ2-7; perhaps TRBD2 as D (6 bases). Per germline, CDR1 SGHVS and CDR2 FNYEAQ. The V and J ends lost 0 bases and 3 bases respectively, with 12 bases between them. The CDR3 is 15 amino acids. CDR3 region: CASSLAGGNLYEQYF. The CDR3 DNA reads as TGTGCCAGCAGCTTAGCGGGGGGTAATCTCTACGAGCAGTACTTC.

For this clone: As the CDR3 is not closed by the conserved phenylalanine or tryptophan, this likely results from a read error. No DNA is shown, since the ends of the CDR3 on it are uncertain; the CDR3 is the one TCRdb lists. The chain combines TRBV7-2 with TRBJ2-7; the table names TRBD1, a call not compared with the DNA. The CDR3 is 11 amino acids long, termini counted. Germline assignment: CDR1 SGHTA and CDR2 FQGNSA. Here the CDR3 reads CASSLAGQSSL.

The rearrangement links TRBV7-2 to TRBJ1-1; D may be TRBD1 (6 bases). Trimming left V 6 bases short and J 2 bases short, with 13 bases between. The germline V gene has CDR1 SGHTA and CDR2 FQGNSA. The CDR3 runs 14 residues. CDR3 sequence reads: CASRLTGVNTEAFF. The CDR3 DNA follows: TGTGCCAGCAGACTGACAGGAGTTAACACTGAAGCTTTCTTT.

CDR3 sequence reads: CASSLLDQGPTEAFF. CDR3 nucleotides: TGTGCCAGCAGCTTGCTCGACCAGGGTCCCACTGAAGCTTTCTTT. This sequence joins TRBV5-5 and TRBJ1-1, with D possibly TRBD1 on 5 matching bases. In germline, CDR1 is SGHKS, CDR2 YYEKEE (reference sequence). The CDR3 is made up of 15 amino acids. The V end was cut by 1 base, the J end by 4 bases, with 14 bases between.

The chain uses TRBV5-8 and TRBJ2-2; 8 nucleotides line up with TRBD1. V gave up 4 bases and J gave up 3 bases; unmatched junction bases: 5. Germline CDR1 and CDR2: SGHTS and YDEGEE. The CDR3 contains 15 residues. CDR3 DNA: TGTGCCAGCAGCCCAGACAGGGGTTACACCGGGGAGCTGTTTTTT. Protein: CASSPDRGYTGELFF.

V gene TRBV7-2 combines with J gene TRBJ1-2, with D possibly TRBD1 on 5 matching bases. The germline gives CDR1 SGHTA, CDR2 FQGNSA. Trimming removed 4 bases from V and 2 bases from J, with 11 bases in between. This CDR3 is 14 amino acids long. The CDR3 DNA reads TGTGCCAGCAGCTCCCCAGGGAAGAACTATGGCTACACCTTC. Amino acids: CASSSPGKNYGYTF.

The V gene is TRBV2, the J gene TRBJ2-1; 15 bases are a match to TRBD2. The CDR3 has 17 residues. Germline CDR1 and CDR2: SNHLY and FYNNEI. The J segment lost 8 bases and the V segment lost 4 bases, leaving 9 bases of the junction unmatched. CDR3 sequence: CASSARTSGGVAYEQFF. CDR3 nucleotide sequence: TGTGCCAGCAGTGCCCGGACTAGCGGGGGGGTAGCGTATGAGCAGTTCTTC. The complete variable domain, with remaining parts taken from reference TRBV2 and TRBJ2-1, reads EPEVTQTPSHQVTQMGQEVILRCVPISNHLYFYWYRQILGQKVEFLVSFYNNEISEKSEIFDDQFSVERPDGSNFTLKIRSTKLEDSAMYFCASSARTSGGVAYEQFFGPGTRLTVL.

This sequence joins TRBV18 and TRBJ1-6; D is unresolved. V was pared by 6 bases and J by 6 bases, with 18 bases between. CDR3 length: 16 residues. Germline-derived CDR1 and CDR2 are KGHSH and LQKENI. Here the CDR3 reads CASSHSVVAGNSPLHF. The CDR3 nucleotides are TGTGCCAGCTCCCATTCGGTTGTCGCGGGTAATTCACCCCTCCACTTT.

The chain carries TRBV4-3 and TRBJ2-3; D is unresolved. This CDR3 contains 14 residues. Germline CDR1 and CDR2: LGHNA and YSLEER. V lost 2 bases and J 6 bases, leaving 12 bases between the germline ends. The chain's CDR3 is CASSQRLVSDTQYF. CDR3 coding DNA: TGCGCCAGCAGCCAAAGACTCGTTTCGGATACGCAGTATTTT.

CDR3 nucleotides: TGTGCCAGCAGTTTATCCCATTACAATGAGCAGTTCTTC. Protein: CASSLSHYNEQFF. This chain connects TRBV28 to TRBJ2-1; D not resolved. Germline V CDR1 and CDR2: MDHEN, SYDVKM. The CDR3 consists of 13 residues. V lost 1 base, J lost 4 bases, and 5 bases lay in between.

This clone was found a few times. This chain links TRBV6-5 with TRBJ2-2; tentatively, D is TRBD1 (6 bases). Trimming pared 7 bases from V and 3 bases from J, leaving 12 bases between. Germline CDR1 MNHEY, CDR2 SVGAGI. There are 14 residues in the CDR3. The CDR3 loop is CASIRGSDTGELFF. The CDR3 bases are TGTGCCAGCATCAGGGGATCGGACACCGGGGAGCTGTTTTTT.